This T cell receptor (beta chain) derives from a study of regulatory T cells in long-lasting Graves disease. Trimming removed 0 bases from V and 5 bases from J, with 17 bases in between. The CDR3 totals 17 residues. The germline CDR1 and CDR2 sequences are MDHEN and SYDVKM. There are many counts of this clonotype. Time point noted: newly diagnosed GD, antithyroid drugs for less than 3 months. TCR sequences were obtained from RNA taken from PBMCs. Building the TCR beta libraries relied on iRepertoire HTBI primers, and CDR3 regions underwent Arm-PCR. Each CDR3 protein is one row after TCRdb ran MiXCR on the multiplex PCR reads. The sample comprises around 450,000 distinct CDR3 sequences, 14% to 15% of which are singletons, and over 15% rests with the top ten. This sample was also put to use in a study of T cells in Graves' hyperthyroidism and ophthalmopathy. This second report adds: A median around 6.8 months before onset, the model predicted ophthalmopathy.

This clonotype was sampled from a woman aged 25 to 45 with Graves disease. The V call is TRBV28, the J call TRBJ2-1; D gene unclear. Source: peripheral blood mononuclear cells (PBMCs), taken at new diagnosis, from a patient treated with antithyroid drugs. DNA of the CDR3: TGTGCCAGCAGTTTATGGTTTCTGTTCAATGCCAACAATGAGCAGTTCTTC. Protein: CASSLWFLFNANNEQFF.